What follows are 16 T cell receptor beta chains derived from one specimen sequenced in a study of T cell responses to AZD1222 COVID-19 vaccine. Data came from immunoSEQ multiplex PCR; TCRdb stores just in-frame clones and leaves some out. The sample includes 130,000 to 150,000 clones, under 95% of them seen just once. Sequenced here: peripheral blood, sampled on day 0 of MenACWY control vaccination. These receptors were taken from an adult in good health.

The chain links TRBV9 to TRBJ2-1, with TRBD2 identical over 8 bases. The CDR3 is made up of 16 amino acids. Germline CDR1 and CDR2: SGDLS and YYNGEE. With 9 bases clipped from V and 8 bases from J, the junction kept 19 bases outside the gene matches. The CDR3 here is CATSSGSGSRGDEQFF. CDR3 in DNA: TGTGCCACCTCGTCAGGAAGCGGGAGTAGAGGTGATGAGCAGTTCTTC.

This chain links TRBV7-2 with TRBJ2-7; D may match TRBD1 or TRBD2 (5 bases each). With 7 bases removed from V and 5 bases from J, the gap between germline ends came to 21 bases. The CDR3 loop spans 15 amino acids. Germline V gene lookup returns CDR1 SGHTA and CDR2 FQGNSA. The CDR3 sequence is CASTPLGTVRDEQYF. The CDR3 DNA is TGTGCCAGCACCCCCCTGGGGACGGTCCGGGACGAGCAGTACTTC.

The chain uses TRBV29-1 and TRBJ2-1, with 7 bases lining up with TRBD2. J gave up 9 bases and V 6 bases, and 14 bases lay outside the gene matches. The CDR3 spans 14 residues. Germline CDR1 and CDR2: SQVTM and ANQGSEA. The CDR3 sequence: CSVPRDYRDGEQFF. The CDR3 DNA is TGCAGCGTCCCCCGGGACTACAGAGACGGTGAGCAGTTCTTC.

The chain links TRBV4-1 to TRBJ1-1; 7 bases align to TRBD1. CDR3 size: 15 residues. Germline V gene data show CDR1 as MGHRA and CDR2 as YSYEKL. Trimming removed 4 bases from V and 5 bases from J; junction bases left unmatched: 10. CDR3 region: CASSPLGGGRTEAFF. CDR3 sequence (DNA): TGCGCCAGCAGCCCGCTAGGGGGCGGAAGGACTGAAGCTTTCTTT.

This clone occurred a few times. The rearrangement uses TRBV27 and TRBJ2-5; D is unclear. This CDR3 is 14 amino acids long. CDR1 MNHEY and CDR2 SMNVEV come from the germline V gene (reference sequence). The V gene lost 4 bases and the J gene lost 2 bases, with 11 bases spanning the gap. The CDR3 loop is CASSSRIPQETQYF. CDR3 bases: TGTGCCAGCAGTTCGAGGATCCCGCAAGAGACCCAGTACTTC.

The chain recombines TRBV3-1 (or the pseudogene TRBV3-2) with TRBJ1-1; weak D call: TRBD1 (5 bases). Germline V gene sequence: CDR1 LGHDT, CDR2 YNNKEL (reference sequence). V was clipped by 1 base and J by 6 bases, with 9 bases between them. This CDR3 is 13 amino acids long. The CDR3 reads CASSQGGIPEAFF. The CDR3, as DNA: TGTGCCAGCAGCCAAGGGGGGATTCCTGAAGCTTTCTTT.

The chain uses TRBV10-3 and TRBJ2-3; tentatively, D is TRBD2 (7 bases). Germline V gene sequence: CDR1 ENHRY, CDR2 SYGVKD. This CDR3 has 13 residues. Trimming stripped 0 bases from V and 8 bases from J, with 9 bases between. CDR3 amino acids: CAISESGGGTQYF. The CDR3 region has the DNA TGTGCCATCAGTGAGTCAGGGGGGGGTACGCAGTATTTT.

The chain links TRBV7-3 to TRBJ1-1; D is perhaps TRBD1 (6 bases). The V gene lost 2 bases and the J gene lost 8 bases, with 15 bases spanning the gap. In germline, CDR1 is SGHTA, CDR2 FQGTGA. The CDR3 is 14 amino acids. The chain's CDR3 is CASSLGATGTEAFF. The CDR3, as DNA: TGTGCCAGCAGCTTAGGAGCCACAGGGACAGAAGCTTTCTTT.

V gene TRBV6-1 combines with J gene TRBJ1-1, with 8 nucleotides matching TRBD1. The CDR3 contains 17 residues. Looked up from germline, CDR1 is MNHNS and CDR2 is SASEGT. Germline trimming cut 4 bases from V and 0 bases from J; bases unmatched to any gene: 10. CDR3 nucleotides: TGTGCCAGCAGTGTACTATTCCGGACAGGGTTGAACACTGAAGCTTTCTTT. Amino acid sequence: CASSVLFRTGLNTEAFF.

The chain carries TRBV10-2 and TRBJ2-7, with 10 bases fitting TRBD2. CDR3 length: 14 residues. Looked up from germline, CDR1 is WSHSY and CDR2 is SAAADI. With V trimmed by 8 bases and J by 12 bases, 16 bases remained unmatched. DNA of the CDR3: TGCGCCAGCGACATTAGCGGGGGGTCGGGGGGATCGTACTTC. Amino acid sequence: CASDISGGSGGSYF.

The chain recombines TRBV10-2 with TRBJ1-3, with no clear D. From germline, CDR1 is WSHSY and CDR2 SAAADI. V was shortened by 4 bases and J by 4 bases, with 8 bases between the two germline ends. This CDR3 region has 13 residues. CDR3 sequence reads: CASSVGVGNTIYF. In DNA form, the CDR3 reads TGCGCCAGCAGTGTTGGGGTCGGAAACACCATATATTTT.

This rearrangement joins TRBV6-5 to TRBJ1-5; D is ambiguous. Germline assignment: CDR1 MNHEY and CDR2 SVGAGI. CDR3 length: 14 residues. Trimming pared 7 bases from V and 5 bases from J, leaving 15 bases between. The CDR3 is CASKGVAGDQPQHF. Written as DNA, the CDR3 is TGTGCCAGCAAAGGAGTCGCGGGAGATCAGCCCCAGCATTTT.

The chain employs TRBV5-1 and TRBJ1-1, with 11 positions matching TRBD1. There are 17 residues in the CDR3. Germline V gene data show CDR1 as SGHRS and CDR2 as YFSETQ. V lost 4 bases, J lost 0 bases, and 8 bases stayed unmatched. The CDR3 spells CASSPGQGALMNTEAFF. For the CDR3, the DNA is TGCGCCAGCAGCCCCGGACAGGGGGCTTTAATGAACACTGAAGCTTTCTTT.

Comment on this clone: The germline gene is not matched at one end of the junction; a read error may be the cause. J is TRBJ2-7 and V is TRBV7-2, with TRBD2 matching 7 bases. CDR3 length equals 14 residues. CDR1 is SGHTA, CDR2 FQGNSA, per germline. CDR3 nucleotides: TGTGCCAGCAGCCTAGCGGTGAGCTCCTACGAGCAGTACTTC. Residues: CASSLAVSSYEQYF.

V gene TRBV18 combines with J gene TRBJ2-3; 9 bases are shared with TRBD2. Unmatched junction bases numbered 8, after V lost 6 bases and J lost 1 base. Germline V gene lookup returns CDR1 KGHSH and CDR2 LQKENI. The CDR3 is made up of 16 amino acids. CDR3 sequence reads: CASSSLAGIRTDTQYF. The DNA of the CDR3 is TGTGCCAGCTCTTCCCTAGCGGGAATTCGCACAGATACGCAGTATTTT. The whole variable domain, remainder taken from reference TRBV18 and TRBJ2-3, is NAGVMQNPRHLVRRRGQEARLRCSPMKGHSHVYWYRQLPEEGLKFMVYLQKENIIDESGMPKERFSAEFPKEGPSILRIQQVVRGDSAAYFCASSSLAGIRTDTQYFGPGTRLTVL.

This sequence joins TRBV10-3 and TRBJ1-1; 8 bases align to TRBD1. J gave up 5 bases and V 10 bases, and 12 bases lay outside the gene matches. Germline values: CDR1 ENHRY, CDR2 SYGVKD. The CDR3 totals 14 residues. The CDR3 reads CATGQGGKGTEAFF. The CDR3 DNA sequence: TGTGCCACTGGACAGGGAGGGAAAGGGACTGAAGCTTTCTTT.